Listed below are T cell receptor beta chains from one sample, sequenced in a study of early stage breast cancer tumors. The protocol was immunoSEQ multiplex PCR, while the TCRdb copy is restricted to in-frame clones and leaves out a portion. The sample gives some 29,000 clones, roughly four fifths of which show up once; over 8.5% is in the top ten. The source material was blood. These TCRs come from a person aged 50-59 years with breast cancer. CDR3s leave out the opening cysteine and the closing phenylalanine or tryptophan. A D gene is named only where the DNA matches it firmly. Not all rows give a size; the values are once, few, many and, for expanded clones, a class.

v_call	clone_size	d_call	j_call	cdr3_aa
TRBV7-9	NA	NA	TRBJ2-3	ASTGKGGGRADTQY
TRBV4-1	NA	NA	TRBJ2-1	ASSQVVVTEQF
TRBV5-4	once	NA	TRBJ1-1	ASSPGRRNTEAF
TRBV7-9	NA	TRBD1	TRBJ1-2	ASSKRDSTNYGYT
TRBV2	NA	NA	TRBJ1-1	ASGFGFRDTEAF
TRBV10-3	NA	NA	TRBJ2-2	AISESSGTGELF
TRBV19	NA	TRBD1	TRBJ1-5	ASSILGQVGNQPQH
TRBV19	NA	TRBD1	TRBJ1-5	ASKTGQGAHQH
TRBV5-6	NA	TRBD1	TRBJ1-4	ASSGPGQGNEKLF
TRBV18	few	NA	TRBJ2-7	ASSPRGAYEQY
TRBV5-4	NA	TRBD2	TRBJ2-3	ASSLRSSGSDTQY
TRBV15	NA	TRBD2	TRBJ2-7	ATSRDLGRAVGEQY
TRBV5-1	NA	NA	TRBJ2-2	ASSIGGGGELF
TRBV30	NA	TRBD2	TRBJ2-2	AWGLSESGSSGELF
TRBV27	NA	NA	TRBJ2-5	ASSPRQVVGTQY
TRBV9	NA	TRBD1	TRBJ1-2	ASSAQGSANYGYT
TRBV23-1	once	TRBD2	TRBJ2-5	ASSHRPGLAGVRTQY
TRBV10-1	NA	TRBD1	TRBJ1-1	ASRPQGGTEAF
TRBV27	NA	NA	TRBJ1-5	ASSLTADYQPQH
TRBV5-1	NA	TRBD1	TRBJ1-5	ASSRETGGNQPQH
TRBV5-5	NA	TRBD2	TRBJ2-2	ASSLGGGLLTGELF
TRBV10-3	NA	NA	TRBJ2-3	ATMRRGTDTQY
TRBV7-9	few	NA	TRBJ1-2	ASSSRTDFYGYT
TRBV4-3	NA	NA	TRBJ2-4	ASSQDGLGIAKNIQY
TRBV11-2	NA	NA	TRBJ2-3	ASSLGGRGTDTQY
TRBV5-4	NA	NA	TRBJ1-1	ASSSWGTEAF
TRBV11-2	NA	NA	TRBJ1-1	ASSKLPGLPGGYTEAF
TRBV5-1	once	TRBD1	TRBJ1-3	ASSLFGQGQFSGNTIY
TRBV5-6	NA	NA	TRBJ1-2	ASSLLRTRASGYT
TRBV6-1	NA	NA	TRBJ1-1	ASTGPLSRAF
TRBV19	NA	NA	TRBJ2-6	ASSSRGGASGANVLT
TRBV2	NA	NA	TRBJ2-4	ASREGILAKNIQY
TRBV19	few	TRBD1	TRBJ1-5	ASSITGQGRLQPQH
TRBV5-4	NA	TRBD2	TRBJ2-3	ASSAPTGGQDTQY
TRBV5-1	few	NA	TRBJ1-6	ASSLGGSSSPLH
TRBV2	NA	TRBD1	TRBJ2-1	ASSGDSVNNEQF
TRBV14	NA	NA	TRBJ1-3	ASSLGRPGGRNTIY
TRBV7-2	NA	NA	TRBJ1-6	ASSLVPGSDNSPLH
TRBV2	few	NA	TRBJ2-5	ASTIRETQY
TRBV21-1	NA	NA	TRBJ2-5	ASSKERTGEGRETQY
TRBV5-4	NA	TRBD1	TRBJ2-2	ASSSDRGYTGELF
TRBV7-2	NA	TRBD2	TRBJ2-7	ASSLGSSGRPYEQY
TRBV6-5	NA	NA	TRBJ1-3	ASSYNRPGNTIY
TRBV5-1	few	NA	TRBJ2-7	ASSLGLGGTYEQY
TRBV4-2	NA	NA	TRBJ1-5	ASSQEWGNQPQH
TRBV28	NA	NA	TRBJ1-1	ASTLGRGTARTEAF
TRBV29-1	NA	NA	TRBJ1-2	SVDEDRGYT
TRBV28	NA	NA	TRBJ2-3	ASSSPADTQY
TRBV7-3	NA	NA	TRBJ2-3	ASSPLGFYTDTQY
TRBV5-1	NA	NA	TRBJ2-1	ASSLDAGPGNEQF
TRBV5-1	NA	TRBD1	TRBJ1-4	AREFLRDRGEKLF
TRBV5-1	NA	TRBD2	TRBJ2-2	ASSLLAGAGNTGELF
TRBV20-1	NA	NA	TRBJ2-5	SARGQETQY
TRBV4-1	NA	NA	TRBJ2-7	ASSQGGYYEQY
TRBV7-9	NA	NA	TRBJ1-4	ASRVTGGTTNEKLF
TRBV7-2	NA	NA	TRBJ1-4	ASSPTGFRNEKLF
TRBV5-4	NA	NA	TRBJ2-1	ASSLVLRRDEQF
TRBV19	NA	NA	TRBJ2-3	ASRPHGADTQY